A single sample is the source of the 20 T cell receptor beta chains below, sequenced in a study of glioma-infiltrating T cells (dated by TCRdb to about 2016). Sequencing instrument: Illumina MiSeq. TCR alpha and beta CDR3 regions were amplified with the iRepertoire nested amplicon-rescue multiplex PCR (arm-PCR) platform from RNA. TCRdb trimmed the raw reads at Q25, called clones with MiXCR and kept productive beta chains. CDR3 protein duplicates are merged, each entry listing the most common genes and DNA. The sample table contains around 130,000 distinct CDR3 sequences; only one count was recorded for approximately 24% of them. The ten largest clones take up over 25% of the sample. Sequencing was carried out using glioma tissue, nonneoplastic brain tissue, or PBMCs (not recorded which). The receptors originated from a human donor with low-grade glioma or glioblastoma, undergoing nonglioma brain surgery, or in good health (not recorded which).

The rearrangement uses TRBV7-2 and TRBJ2-2; D is uncertain. The V and J ends lost 8 bases and 4 bases respectively, with 14 bases between them. CDR3 length equals 14 residues. CDR1 and CDR2 (germline): SGHTA, FQGNSA. Here the CDR3 DNA reads TGTGCCAGCGGCGCAGACCTGATCACCGGGGAGCTGTTTTTT. Residues: CASGADLITGELFF.

This clonotype was detected a few times. This may be a read error, as it is one base from a much larger clone. The rearrangement links TRBV6-6 to TRBJ2-5; 9 bases are a match to TRBD1. The CDR3 consists of 15 residues. V lost 0 bases and J lost 9; bases outside the gene matches: 8. Germline loops: CDR1 MNHNY, CDR2 SVGAGI (reference sequence). CDR3 coding DNA: TGTGCCAGCAGTTACTCCGGGACAGGGTTAAAGGCCCAGTACTTC. This translates into CASSYSGTGLKAQYF.

The sample holds one count of this clonotype. This may be a read error, as it is one base from a much larger clone. V is TRBV27 and J is TRBJ2-3; possible D gene TRBD2, 6 bases. The CDR3 extends over 17 amino acids. Germline V gene lookup returns CDR1 MNHEY and CDR2 SMNVEV (reference sequence). Here the CDR3 DNA reads TGTGCCAGCAGTTTACTGAGCTCATTTACTAGCACATATACGCAGTATTTT. This encodes CASSLLSSFTSTYTQYF.

In regard to this clonotype: This may arise from a read error, as a much more abundant clone is one base away. This chain joins TRBV6-1 and TRBJ2-1, with unresolved D. The CDR3 spans 12 residues. Germline-derived CDR1 and CDR2 are MNHNS and SASEGT. The DNA for the CDR3 is TGTGTCAGCAGCGAGCAGCATTTTGAGCAGTTCTTC. Translating gives CVSSEQHFEQFF.

This clonotype came up many times. The genes are TRBV27 and TRBJ1-2; D is possibly TRBD1 (6 bases). Germline-derived CDR1 and CDR2 are MNHEY and SMNVEV (reference sequence). Trimming took 2 bases from V and 5 from J, leaving 12 bases between them. The CDR3 covers 14 residues. The CDR3 spells CASSLAGTQYGYTF. The CDR3 DNA is TGTGCCAGCAGTTTAGCCGGGACACAATATGGCTACACCTTC.

This chain joins TRBV20-1 and TRBJ1-4; TRBD1 is a possible D gene (5 bases). This CDR3 has 12 residues. Trimming cost V 6 bases and J 5 bases, with 10 bases left between them. Germline CDR1 reads DFQATT; CDR2 reads SNEGSKA (reference sequence). The DNA for the CDR3 is TGCAGTGCCTGGGGGGGAAATGAAAAACTGTTTTTT. It specifies CSAWGGNEKLFF.

This clonotype has a handful of counts. J is TRBJ2-3 and V is TRBV2; possibly TRBD1 or TRBD2 for D (5 bases each). The CDR3 is made up of 15 amino acids. Germline V gene data show CDR1 as SNHLY and CDR2 as FYNNEI. Trimming stripped 5 bases from V and 2 bases from J, with 14 bases between. This CDR3 reads CASSPEGLPTDTQYF. As DNA, the CDR3 is TGTGCCAGCAGTCCCGAGGGGCTTCCCACAGATACGCAGTATTTT.

In this sample, this clonotype turned up many times. CDR3 amino acids: CSLSEGSYNEQFF. CDR3 sequence (DNA): TGCAGCCTCTCGGAGGGATCCTACAATGAGCAGTTCTTC. The chain recombines TRBV20-1 with TRBJ2-1, with D possibly TRBD2 on 6 matching bases. Germline V lookup: CDR1 DFQATT, CDR2 SNEGSKA (reference sequence). The CDR3 consists of 13 residues.

The chain is built from TRBV5-8 and TRBJ2-5; D unclear. This CDR3 is 13 amino acids long. Per germline, CDR1 SGHTS and CDR2 YDEGEE. The V and J ends lost 0 bases and 7 bases respectively, with 10 bases between them. The CDR3 reads CASSLGTRGTQYF. As DNA, the CDR3 is TGTGCCAGCAGCTTGGGCACCCGCGGGACCCAGTACTTC.

In this sample, this clonotype turned up many times. J is TRBJ2-2 and V is TRBV6-2 or TRBV6-3; D uncertain. Germline lookup yields CDR1 MNHEY and CDR2 SVGEGT. Between the trimmed V and J ends, which lost 2 bases and 5 bases, there was a span of 12 bases. This CDR3 region has 15 residues. The CDR3: CASSYNFLGTGELFF. The CDR3 DNA reads TGTGCCAGCAGTTACAACTTCCTAGGAACCGGGGAGCTGTTTTTT.

The chain is built from TRBV2 and TRBJ2-1, with TRBD2 identical over 10 bases. CDR3 length: 15 amino acids. Germline assignment: CDR1 SNHLY and CDR2 FYNNEI. With V trimmed by 2 bases and J by 8 bases, 6 bases remained unmatched. In DNA form, the CDR3 reads TGTGCCAGCAGTGAATTTAGCGGGGGGATGGATGAGCAGTTCTTC. Protein: CASSEFSGGMDEQFF.

Notes on this clonotype: This may be a read error: a much more frequent sequence differs by one nucleotide. The genes are TRBV6-1 and TRBJ1-5, with 9 bases aligning to TRBD1. The CDR3 extends over 16 amino acids. Trimming removed 5 bases from V and 5 bases from J; junction bases left unmatched: 10. Germline CDR1 and CDR2: MNHNS and SASEGT. CDR3 in DNA: TGTGCCAGCAGTAACAGGGGGCGCGGGGGCGATCAGCCCCAGCATTTT. It yields the protein CASSNRGRGGDQPQHF.

J is TRBJ2-3 and V is TRBV5-1, with 7 bases identical to TRBD2. V shed 2 bases and J 8 bases; nucleotides not matched to a gene: 20. The CDR3 spans 18 residues. The germline CDR1 and CDR2 sequences are SGHRS and YFSETQ. The CDR3 DNA reads TGCGCCAGCAGCTTAAGTAGCGTTCGCGGGGGACCCCAGGGTACGCAGTATTTT. This sequence encodes CASSLSSVRGGPQGTQYF.

The V and J genes are TRBV19 and TRBJ1-5, with D unresolved. V was pared by 3 bases and J by 5 bases, with 8 bases between. The CDR3 is 13 amino acids. CDR1 LNHDA and CDR2 SQIVND come from the germline V gene (reference sequence). CDR3 region: CASSMAKDQPQHF. The CDR3 DNA sequence: TGTGCCAGTAGTATGGCAAAGGATCAGCCCCAGCATTTT.

This clonotype was observed a handful of times. A much larger clonotype is one base distant, so this may be a read error. The chain couples TRBV28 to TRBJ2-7; no clear D. The length of the CDR3 is 13 residues. Germline V gene lookup returns CDR1 MDHEN and CDR2 SYDVKM. V was trimmed by 2 bases and J by 3 bases, leaving 8 bases between them. The CDR3 sequence is CASSLRAYYEQYV. CDR3 nucleotide sequence: TGTGCCAGCAGTTTAAGGGCCTACTACGAGCAGTACGTC.

This clonotype appeared many times. The chain carries TRBV6-1 and TRBJ2-5, with 8 nucleotides matching TRBD2. CDR1 and CDR2 from the germline V gene are MNHNS and SASEGT. This CDR3 contains 17 residues. The V segment lost 2 bases and the J segment 7 bases; nucleotides outside the gene matches: 15. CDR3 loop: CASSETSWDYTSGTQYF. For the CDR3, the DNA is TGTGCCAGCAGTGAAACCTCCTGGGACTATACTAGCGGGACCCAGTACTTC.

With respect to this clonotype: Since a much larger clone is just one base distant, this may be a read error. CDR3 protein: CASSETVNTGAFF. The CDR3 bases are TGTGCCAGCAGTGAAACGGTGAACACTGGAGCTTTCTTT. The chain uses TRBV25-1 and TRBJ1-1; D remains unclear. Per germline, CDR1 MGHDK and CDR2 SYGVNS. This CDR3 has 13 amino acids.

A word on this clonotype: Since a much larger clone is just one base distant, this may be a read error. The V gene is TRBV24-1, the J gene TRBJ2-1; TRBD1 or TRBD2 may be the D gene (5 bases each). From germline, CDR1 is KGHDR and CDR2 SFDVKD. This CDR3 comprises 15 residues. As DNA, the CDR3 is TGTGCCACCAGTGCTGCAGGGAGCTCCTGCAATGAGCAGTTCTTC. It codes for CATSAAGSSCNEQFF.

The chain carries TRBV29-1 and TRBJ1-2, with D hard to call. From germline, CDR1 is SQVTM and CDR2 ANQGSEA. This CDR3 is built from 14 residues. V was shortened by 1 base and J by 5 bases, with 14 bases between the two germline ends. CDR3 region: CSVEGSAAGYGYTF. DNA for the CDR3: TGCAGCGTTGAAGGGTCCGCGGCTGGGTATGGCTACACCTTC.

This chain connects TRBV4-1 to TRBJ2-2; 8 positions agree with TRBD2. J gave up 4 bases and V 4 bases, and 5 bases lay outside the gene matches. CDR3 length: 15 amino acids. The germline gives CDR1 MGHRA, CDR2 YSYEKL. CDR3 DNA sequence: TGCGCCAGCAGCCCTCTAGCGGGCGCCACCGGGGAGCTGTTTTTT. This translates into CASSPLAGATGELFF.